This is a list of T cell receptor beta chains from one sample in a study of blood T cell repertoires in COVID-19. Assay: immunoSEQ multiplex PCR; the TCRdb copy retains only in-frame clones and omits some. In the table there are around 220,000 clones, 87% of which are singletons. Sequencing used peripheral blood. The receptors originated from a man in his forties with active or convalescent COVID-19. Each CDR3 is given with its conserved first and last residue. The D gene is left open where the match is weak. Rows may omit the clone size; those that give it use once, few, many or a size class.

clone_size: -; d_call: -; v_call: TRBV20-1; j_call: TRBJ2-7; cdr3_length: 17; cdr3_aa: CSASASRGRALPYEQYF; cdr3_nt: TGCAGTGCTAGTGCGTCGCGGGGCAGGGCTCTTCCCTACGAGCAGTACTTC
clone_size: few; d_call: TRBD2; v_call: TRBV7-7; j_call: TRBJ2-5; cdr3_length: 16; cdr3_aa: CASSVLLAGGIETQYF; cdr3_nt: TGTGCTAGCAGCGTTCTATTAGCGGGAGGAATAGAGACCCAGTACTTC
clone_size: few; d_call: -; v_call: TRBV6-5; j_call: TRBJ1-3; cdr3_length: 15; cdr3_aa: CASSYAGQRGNTIYF; cdr3_nt: TGTGCCAGCAGTTACGCCGGACAGCGAGGAAACACCATATATTTT
clone_size: -; d_call: -; v_call: TRBV16; j_call: TRBJ2-6; cdr3_length: 13; cdr3_aa: CASNPSRANVLTF; cdr3_nt: TGTGCCAGCAACCCTTCGCGCGCCAACGTCCTGACTTTC
clone_size: -; d_call: TRBD2; v_call: TRBV2; j_call: TRBJ2-1; cdr3_length: 15; cdr3_aa: CASSREASDYNEQFF; cdr3_nt: TGTGCCAGCTCCCGGGAGGCTAGCGACTACAATGAGCAGTTCTTC
clone_size: -; d_call: TRBD1; v_call: TRBV19; j_call: TRBJ2-7; cdr3_length: 15; cdr3_aa: CASSANRGLGYEQYF; cdr3_nt: TGTGCCAGTAGTGCTAACAGGGGGCTCGGCTACGAGCAGTACTTC
clone_size: -; d_call: -; v_call: TRBV7-8; j_call: TRBJ2-3; cdr3_length: 14; cdr3_aa: CASSSSLPTDTQYF; cdr3_nt: TGTGCCAGCAGCTCCTCCCTTCCCACAGATACGCAGTATTTT
clone_size: -; d_call: -; v_call: TRBV11-2; j_call: TRBJ2-3; cdr3_length: 15; cdr3_aa: CASSLDAATPDTQYF; cdr3_nt: TGTGCCAGCAGCTTAGATGCGGCTACCCCAGATACGCAGTATTTT
clone_size: -; d_call: TRBD1; v_call: TRBV28; j_call: TRBJ2-7; cdr3_length: 17; cdr3_aa: CASSSQLRGHQSYEQYF; cdr3_nt: TGTGCCAGCAGTTCTCAATTAAGGGGGCATCAATCCTACGAGCAGTACTTC
clone_size: -; d_call: TRBD1; v_call: TRBV6-6; j_call: TRBJ1-2; cdr3_length: 16; cdr3_aa: CASSRRGAGGNYGYTF; cdr3_nt: TGTGCCAGCAGTCGACGAGGGGCAGGGGGCAACTATGGCTACACCTTC
clone_size: -; d_call: -; v_call: TRBV5-1; j_call: TRBJ2-2; cdr3_length: 15; cdr3_aa: CASSLRQGGTGELFF; cdr3_nt: TGCGCCAGCAGCTTGCGGCAGGGCGGCACCGGGGAGCTGTTTTTT
clone_size: -; d_call: -; v_call: TRBV21-1; j_call: TRBJ2-1; cdr3_length: 21; cdr3_aa: CASSNPRQTSGRAGVYNEQFF; cdr3_nt: TGTGCCAGCAGCAACCCACGACAAACTAGCGGGAGGGCCGGGGTTTACAATGAGCAGTTCTTC
clone_size: -; d_call: -; v_call: TRBV4-1; j_call: TRBJ2-5; cdr3_length: 15; cdr3_aa: CASSPPGSASETQYF; cdr3_nt: TGCGCCAGCAGCCCCCCGGGTAGTGCTTCGGAGACCCAGTACTTC
clone_size: -; d_call: -; v_call: TRBV15; j_call: TRBJ1-1; cdr3_length: 15; cdr3_aa: CATSRRQGSGTEAFF; cdr3_nt: TGTGCCACCAGCAGAAGGCAGGGGAGTGGCACTGAAGCTTTCTTT
clone_size: -; d_call: -; v_call: TRBV5-1; j_call: TRBJ1-1; cdr3_length: 14; cdr3_aa: CASSLERQSLEAFF; cdr3_nt: TGCGCCAGCAGCTTGGAACGACAGTCGTTGGAAGCTTTCTTT
clone_size: -; d_call: -; v_call: TRBV18; j_call: TRBJ1-1; cdr3_length: 13; cdr3_aa: CASSPPGYAEAFF; cdr3_nt: TGTGCCAGCTCACCACCCGGGTATGCTGAAGCTTTCTTT
clone_size: -; d_call: TRBD1; v_call: TRBV18; j_call: TRBJ1-5; cdr3_length: 13; cdr3_aa: CASSGTEDQPQHF; cdr3_nt: TGTGCCAGCTCCGGGACAGAGGATCAGCCCCAGCATTTT
clone_size: once; d_call: -; v_call: TRBV5-6; j_call: TRBJ2-1; cdr3_length: 15; cdr3_aa: CASSFRVGRSNEQFF; cdr3_nt: TGTGCCAGCAGCTTCAGGGTGGGGCGAAGCAATGAGCAGTTCTTC
clone_size: -; d_call: -; v_call: TRBV5-1; j_call: TRBJ2-1; cdr3_length: 14; cdr3_aa: CASSLDRTYNEQFF; cdr3_nt: TGCGCCAGCAGCTTGGACAGGACCTACAATGAGCAGTTCTTC
clone_size: -; d_call: -; v_call: TRBV5-6; j_call: TRBJ2-2; cdr3_length: 16; cdr3_aa: CASSSSGTPFTGELFF; cdr3_nt: TGTGCCAGCAGCTCGTCCGGGACACCCTTCACCGGGGAGCTGTTTTTT
clone_size: -; d_call: TRBD2; v_call: TRBV5-1; j_call: TRBJ2-1; cdr3_length: 18; cdr3_aa: CASSYGLAGSGPYNEQFF; cdr3_nt: TGCGCCAGCAGTTATGGACTAGCGGGGTCAGGCCCCTACAATGAGCAGTTCTTC
clone_size: -; d_call: -; v_call: TRBV30; j_call: TRBJ1-6; cdr3_length: 15; cdr3_aa: CACRDSSSYNSPLHF; cdr3_nt: TGTGCCTGCCGCGACAGTAGCTCCTATAATTCACCCCTCCACTTT
clone_size: -; d_call: TRBD1; v_call: TRBV28; j_call: TRBJ1-5; cdr3_length: 15; cdr3_aa: CASSPGTGGVQPQHF; cdr3_nt: TGTGCCAGCAGTCCCGGGACAGGGGGCGTTCAGCCCCAGCATTTT
clone_size: -; d_call: TRBD1; v_call: TRBV2; j_call: TRBJ1-6; cdr3_length: 15; cdr3_aa: CASSRDRGQDSPLHF; cdr3_nt: TGTGCCAGCAGTAGGGACAGGGGGCAGGATTCACCCCTCCACTTT
clone_size: -; d_call: TRBD1; v_call: TRBV7-9; j_call: TRBJ1-2; cdr3_length: 12; cdr3_aa: CASSYGTDGYTF; cdr3_nt: TGTGCCAGCAGTTACGGGACAGATGGCTACACCTTC
clone_size: -; d_call: -; v_call: TRBV24-1; j_call: TRBJ2-1; cdr3_length: 13; cdr3_aa: CATSFGPYNEQFF; cdr3_nt: TGTGCCACCAGCTTTGGGCCTTACAATGAGCAGTTCTTC
clone_size: -; d_call: TRBD1; v_call: TRBV28; j_call: TRBJ1-1; cdr3_length: 13; cdr3_aa: CASSVFDRGEAFF; cdr3_nt: TGTGCCAGCAGTGTATTTGACAGGGGTGAAGCTTTCTTT
clone_size: once; d_call: -; v_call: TRBV18; j_call: TRBJ2-1; cdr3_length: 15; cdr3_aa: CASSPSRGTLNEQFF; cdr3_nt: TGTGCCAGCTCACCATCGCGGGGGACACTCAATGAGCAGTTCTTC
clone_size: few; d_call: -; v_call: TRBV5-1; j_call: TRBJ2-5; cdr3_length: 15; cdr3_aa: CASSLGSPGQETQYF; cdr3_nt: TGCGCCAGCAGCTTGGGATCTCCGGGGCAAGAGACCCAGTACTTC
clone_size: -; d_call: TRBD1; v_call: TRBV5-1; j_call: TRBJ2-7; cdr3_length: 12; cdr3_aa: CASSPDRFEQYF; cdr3_nt: TGCGCCAGCAGCCCGGACAGGTTCGAGCAGTACTTC
clone_size: -; d_call: -; v_call: TRBV15; j_call: TRBJ1-2; cdr3_length: 14; cdr3_aa: CATSRDEQADGYTF; cdr3_nt: TGTGCCACCAGCAGAGATGAACAGGCGGACGGCTACACCTTC
clone_size: -; d_call: TRBD1; v_call: TRBV9; j_call: TRBJ2-7; cdr3_length: 14; cdr3_aa: CASSVESRGYEQYF; cdr3_nt: TGTGCCAGCAGCGTAGAGAGCAGGGGGTACGAGCAGTACTTC
clone_size: -; d_call: -; v_call: TRBV27; j_call: TRBJ1-1; cdr3_length: 16; cdr3_aa: CASSSPAVGRNTEAFF; cdr3_nt: TGTGCCAGCAGTTCCCCCGCGGTGGGGAGGAACACTGAAGCTTTCTTT
clone_size: -; d_call: -; v_call: TRBV30; j_call: TRBJ2-7; cdr3_length: 15; cdr3_aa: CAWSVNLASSYEQYF; cdr3_nt: TGTGCCTGGAGTGTAAATCTAGCTAGCTCCTACGAGCAGTACTTC
clone_size: -; d_call: -; v_call: TRBV10-1; j_call: TRBJ1-1; cdr3_length: 14; cdr3_aa: CASSESARRAEAFF; cdr3_nt: TGCGCCAGCAGTGAGTCGGCGAGGAGGGCTGAAGCTTTCTTT
clone_size: few; d_call: -; v_call: TRBV19; j_call: TRBJ1-5; cdr3_length: 13; cdr3_aa: CASSVEGDQPQHF; cdr3_nt: TGTGCCAGTAGTGTCGAAGGAGATCAGCCCCAGCATTTT
clone_size: -; d_call: -; v_call: TRBV2; j_call: TRBJ1-5; cdr3_length: 16; cdr3_aa: CASSEGWSGSNQPQHF; cdr3_nt: TGTGCCAGCAGTGAAGGGTGGAGCGGTAGCAATCAGCCCCAGCATTTT
clone_size: -; d_call: -; v_call: TRBV6-1; j_call: TRBJ1-3; cdr3_length: 13; cdr3_aa: CASRVSGGNTIYF; cdr3_nt: TGTGCCAGCAGGGTTTCAGGCGGAAACACCATATATTTT
clone_size: once; d_call: TRBD1; v_call: TRBV27; j_call: TRBJ1-4; cdr3_length: 15; cdr3_aa: CASSLSGTGGVQLFF; cdr3_nt: TGTGCCAGCAGTTTATCCGGGACAGGGGGCGTGCAACTGTTTTTT
clone_size: -; d_call: TRBD2; v_call: TRBV4-2; j_call: TRBJ2-5; cdr3_length: 17; cdr3_aa: CASSRGTSGQYQETQYF; cdr3_nt: TGTGCCAGCAGCCGCGGGACTAGCGGGCAGTACCAAGAGACCCAGTACTTC
clone_size: -; d_call: -; v_call: TRBV7-6; j_call: TRBJ1-1; cdr3_length: 15; cdr3_aa: CASSLAQGRVTEAFF; cdr3_nt: TGTGCCAGCAGCTTAGCGCAGGGGCGGGTCACTGAAGCTTTCTTT
clone_size: -; d_call: TRBD1; v_call: TRBV19; j_call: TRBJ1-6; cdr3_length: 15; cdr3_aa: CASSGIRQGNSPLHF; cdr3_nt: TGTGCCAGTAGTGGAATAAGACAGGGCAATTCACCCCTCCACTTT
clone_size: -; d_call: -; v_call: TRBV30; j_call: TRBJ2-1; cdr3_length: 16; cdr3_aa: CAWFSLAGGHYNEQFF; cdr3_nt: TGTGCCTGGTTCTCCCTAGCCGGGGGGCACTACAATGAGCAGTTCTTC
clone_size: -; d_call: -; v_call: TRBV27; j_call: TRBJ1-6; cdr3_length: 16; cdr3_aa: CASSLSPGSYNSPLHF; cdr3_nt: TGTGCCAGCAGTTTATCACCAGGGTCCTATAATTCACCCCTCCACTTT
clone_size: -; d_call: -; v_call: TRBV20-1; j_call: TRBJ2-1; cdr3_length: 12; cdr3_aa: CSASRRVDEQFF; cdr3_nt: TGCAGTGCTAGTAGGAGGGTCGATGAGCAGTTCTTC
clone_size: -; d_call: -; v_call: TRBV6-2/TRBV6-3; j_call: TRBJ1-2; cdr3_length: 14; cdr3_aa: CASTPDSPNYGYTF; cdr3_nt: TGTGCCAGCACCCCGGACAGCCCTAACTATGGCTACACCTTC